Sequencing of this TCR beta chain was carried out in a study of T cell responses to AZD1222 COVID-19 vaccine. General study findings and limits: Repertoire collection took place solely once the T cell response had peaked. Variant regions that are unmutated are reportedly the target of nearly half of spike-specific TCRs. A mostly white British donor set with more females was recruited, and clonal diversity was possibly underestimated.

Remarks on this clone: Its antigen remains unidentified.

Germline CDR1 and CDR2: LNHDA and SQIVND (reference sequence). The CDR3 is 14 residues long. V gave up 3 bases and J gave up 1 base, with 10 bases separating them. The data were produced by immunoSEQ multiplex PCR, yet TCRdb's version contains in-frame clones alone and is incomplete. The data contain 100,000 to 120,000 clones, roughly 90% of them singletons. This clonotype originated in an adult who received the AZD1222 COVID-19 vaccine. V is TRBV19 and J is TRBJ2-7; D gene uncertain. Sequences were derived from peripheral blood, sampled 28 days after the second AZD1222 dose. CDR3: CASSMILQSYEQYF. CDR3 coding DNA: TGTGCCAGTAGTATGATCCTACAATCCTACGAGCAGTACTTC.